The following is a T cell receptor (beta chain) sequence with its context. Other nucleotide sequences in the sample specify the same CDR3. As processed by the authors: Reference gene primer amplification gave nucleated cell count estimates. Data came from immunoSEQ multiplex PCR; TCRdb stores just in-frame clones and leaves some out. D and trimming were read from the DNA, whereas the V and J calls and clone size are those reported in that table. The table has fewer than 200,000 clones, more than 75% seen once; the top ten hold more than 2%. This specimen belongs to a study of blood T cell repertoires in COVID-19. Whole-study context: Some COVID-19 samples were acute and others convalescent; all came from the United States, Italy and Spain. T cells, B-cell-depleted T cells, or PBMCs supplied cDNA or gDNA.

J lost 1 base, V lost 2 bases, and 1 base had no gene match. Germline CDR1 is MNHEY and CDR2 is SVGAGI. The CDR3 covers 15 residues. The sample taken for sequencing was peripheral blood. This sequence was found in a man aged 50-60 years who had recovered from COVID-19. The rearrangement uses TRBV6-5 and TRBJ1-1; the match to TRBD1 covers 10 bases. CDR3 sequence: CASSYDRGRNTEAFF. CDR3 nucleotides: TGTGCCAGCAGTTACGACAGGGGGCGGAACACTGAAGCTTTCTTT.